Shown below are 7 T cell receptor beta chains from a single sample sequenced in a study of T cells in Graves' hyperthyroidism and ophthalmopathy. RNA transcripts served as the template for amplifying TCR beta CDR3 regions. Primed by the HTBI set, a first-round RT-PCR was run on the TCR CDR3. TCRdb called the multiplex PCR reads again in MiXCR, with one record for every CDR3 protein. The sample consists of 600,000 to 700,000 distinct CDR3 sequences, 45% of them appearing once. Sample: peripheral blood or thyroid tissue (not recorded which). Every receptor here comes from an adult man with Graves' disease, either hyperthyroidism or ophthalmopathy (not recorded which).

CDR3 sequence reads: CARWSRDRGGSPLHF. CDR3 coding DNA: TGTGCCAGATGGTCCCGGGACAGGGGTGGATCACCCCTCCACTTT. This chain connects TRBV25-1 to TRBJ1-6; 10 nucleotides match TRBD1. V was clipped by 9 bases and J by 10 bases; unmatched bases: 12. Germline-derived CDR1 and CDR2 are MGHDK and SYGVNS. The CDR3 contains 15 residues.

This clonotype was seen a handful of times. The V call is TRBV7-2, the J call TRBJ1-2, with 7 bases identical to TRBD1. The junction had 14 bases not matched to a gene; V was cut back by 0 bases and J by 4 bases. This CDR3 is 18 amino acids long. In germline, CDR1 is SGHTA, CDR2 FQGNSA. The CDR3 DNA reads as TGTGCCAGCAGCTTAGCGAACTCTGGGGCAGGGGGACTCTATGGCTACACCTTC. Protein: CASSLANSGAGGLYGYTF.

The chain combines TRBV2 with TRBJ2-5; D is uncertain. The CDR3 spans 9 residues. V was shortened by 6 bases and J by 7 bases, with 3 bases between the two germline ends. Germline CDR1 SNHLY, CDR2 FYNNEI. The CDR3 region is CASRWTQYF. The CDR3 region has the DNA TGTGCCAGCAGATGGACCCAGTACTTC.

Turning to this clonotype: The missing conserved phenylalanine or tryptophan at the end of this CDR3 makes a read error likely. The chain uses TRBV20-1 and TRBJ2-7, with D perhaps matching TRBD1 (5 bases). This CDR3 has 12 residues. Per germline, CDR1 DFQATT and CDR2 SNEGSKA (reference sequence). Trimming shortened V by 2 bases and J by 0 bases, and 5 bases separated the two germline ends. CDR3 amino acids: CSARQGSYEQYL. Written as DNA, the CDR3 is TGCAGTGCTAGACAGGGCTCCTACGAGCAGTACTTA.

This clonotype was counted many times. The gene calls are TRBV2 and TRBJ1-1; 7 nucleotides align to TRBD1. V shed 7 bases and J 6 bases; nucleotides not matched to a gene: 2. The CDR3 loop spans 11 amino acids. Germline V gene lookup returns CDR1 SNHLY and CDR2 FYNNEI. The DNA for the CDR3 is TGTGCCAGCAAAGACAGGGCTGAAGCTTTCTTT. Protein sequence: CASKDRAEAFF.

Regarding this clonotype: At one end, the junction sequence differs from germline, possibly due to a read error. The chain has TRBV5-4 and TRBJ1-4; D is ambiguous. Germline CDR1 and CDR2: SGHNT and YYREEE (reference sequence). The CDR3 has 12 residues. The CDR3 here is CASSSSGDRAVF. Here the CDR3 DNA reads TGTGCCAGCAGCTCTAGCGGGGATCGGGCAGTTTTT.

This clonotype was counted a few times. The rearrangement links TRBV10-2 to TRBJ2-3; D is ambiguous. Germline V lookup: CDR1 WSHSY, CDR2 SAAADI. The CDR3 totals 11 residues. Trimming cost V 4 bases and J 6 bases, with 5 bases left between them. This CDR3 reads CASSGVDTQYF. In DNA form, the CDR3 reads TGCGCCAGCAGTGGCGTTGATACGCAGTATTTT.